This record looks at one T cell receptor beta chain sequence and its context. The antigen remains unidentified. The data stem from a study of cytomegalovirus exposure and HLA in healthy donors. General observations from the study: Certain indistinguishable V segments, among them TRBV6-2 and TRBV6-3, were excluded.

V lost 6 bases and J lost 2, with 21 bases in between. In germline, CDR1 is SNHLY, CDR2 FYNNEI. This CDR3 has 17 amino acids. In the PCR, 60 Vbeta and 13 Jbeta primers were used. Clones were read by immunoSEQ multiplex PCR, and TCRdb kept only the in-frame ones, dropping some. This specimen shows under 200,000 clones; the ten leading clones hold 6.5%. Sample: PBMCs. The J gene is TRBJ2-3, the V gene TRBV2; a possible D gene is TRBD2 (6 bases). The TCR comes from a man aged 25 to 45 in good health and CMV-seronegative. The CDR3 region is CASSSLPGGGDTDTQYF. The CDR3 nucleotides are TGTGCCAGCAGCTCTCTTCCCGGAGGCGGGGACACAGATACGCAGTATTTT.